These 30 T cell receptor beta chains were all obtained from the same sample, sequenced in a study of T cells in Graves' hyperthyroidism and ophthalmopathy. Researchers amplified the TCR beta CDR3 regions from RNA transcripts. Using the HTBI primer set, a first-round RT-PCR was run on the TCR CDR3. TCRdb ran MiXCR on the multiplex PCR reads and lists one entry per CDR3 protein. The repertoire holds approximately 700,000 distinct CDR3 sequences, with roughly 46% as singletons. The sample consisted of peripheral blood or thyroid tissue (not recorded which). The source of these receptors is an adult man with Graves' disease, either hyperthyroidism or ophthalmopathy (not recorded which).

The chain employs TRBV10-3 and TRBJ1-1, with D possibly being TRBD1 (5 bases). Germline V CDR1 and CDR2: ENHRY, SYGVKD. The CDR3 loop spans 15 amino acids. V was pared by 0 bases and J by 3 bases, with 11 bases between. CDR3 coding DNA: TGTGCCATCAGTGAGTCAGGGGAGGGAGACACTGAAGCTTTCTTT. It specifies CAISESGEGDTEAFF.

There are many counts of this clonotype. The chain combines TRBV6-1 with TRBJ1-5, with D unresolved. The germline V gene encodes CDR1 MNHNS and CDR2 SASEGT. Deletions cut 2 bases from V and 4 bases from J, with 9 bases between. The CDR3 is made up of 14 amino acids. CDR3 bases: TGTGCCAGCAGTGAAAACGGGTGGAATCAGCCCCAGCATTTT. Amino acids: CASSENGWNQPQHF.

V gene TRBV2 combines with J gene TRBJ1-4; D is uncertain. V lost 6 bases and J 5 bases, leaving 10 bases between the germline ends. CDR1 and CDR2 (germline): SNHLY, FYNNEI. The CDR3 totals 13 residues. CDR3 loop: CASRESWNEKLFF. The CDR3 DNA sequence: TGTGCCAGCAGGGAGTCCTGGAATGAAAAACTGTTTTTT.

This clonotype was seen only once. The chain joins TRBV9 to TRBJ1-2, with a tentative D call TRBD1 (6 bases). CDR3 length equals 15 residues. Trimming took off 2 bases at V and 3 bases at J, with 14 bases between the two ends. Germline values: CDR1 SGDLS, CDR2 YYNGEE. The CDR3 nucleotides read TGTGCCAGCAGCGTTGGGGGCCAGCCCTACTATGGCTACACCTTC. Protein sequence: CASSVGGQPYYGYTF. Filled out from reference TRBV9 and TRBJ1-2, the complete variable domain reads DSGVTQTPKHLITATGQRVTLRCSPRSGDLSVYWYQQSLDQGLQFLIQYYNGEERAKGNILERFSAQQFPDLHSELNLSSLELGDSALYFCASSVGGQPYYGYTFGSGTRLTVV.

This clonotype was seen many times. V and J are TRBV10-3 and TRBJ1-1; D may be TRBD1 (5 bases). The CDR3 is made up of 14 amino acids. Looked up from germline, CDR1 is ENHRY and CDR2 is SYGVKD. Trimming cost V 7 bases and J 5 bases, with 17 bases left between them. The CDR3 here is CAIKVDSGLTEAFF. CDR3 coding DNA: TGTGCCATCAAGGTAGACTCAGGGTTGACTGAAGCTTTCTTT.

This chain joins TRBV29-1 and TRBJ1-1, with 7 bases that match TRBD1. This CDR3 has 11 residues. Germline CDR1 SQVTM, CDR2 ANQGSEA. V shed 6 bases, J shed 10 bases, and the junction held 8 bases outside the gene matches. This CDR3 is CSVSSTGPAFF. In DNA form, the CDR3 reads TGCAGCGTAAGCTCGACAGGGCCAGCTTTCTTT.

The chain couples TRBV20-1 to TRBJ1-1; a possible D gene is TRBD1 (5 bases). The CDR3 sequence is 13 residues long. CDR1 DFQATT and CDR2 SNEGSKA come from the germline V gene (reference sequence). V lost 5 bases and J lost 4, with 14 bases in between. CDR3 amino acids: CSARLGAGTEAFF. CDR3 nucleotide sequence: TGCAGTGCTCGATTAGGGGCGGGCACTGAAGCTTTCTTT.

This clonotype has at least ten counts. V usage is TRBV12-3 or TRBV12-4 and J usage is TRBJ2-7; the match to TRBD2 covers 7 bases. Unmatched junction bases numbered 10, after V lost 6 bases and J lost 5 bases. The CDR3 sequence is 14 residues long. DNA for the CDR3: TGTGCCAGCAGCCCTCCGGGACTAATCCACGAGCAGTACTTC. It codes for CASSPPGLIHEQYF.

This clonotype occurred many times. The chain combines TRBV29-1 with TRBJ1-2; 7 bases align to TRBD1. The CDR3 has 14 residues. Germline V gene lookup returns CDR1 SQVTM and CDR2 ANQGSEA. The trim removed 3 bases at V and 3 bases at J, leaving 7 bases unmatched. CDR3 DNA sequence: TGCAGCGTTGAGGGAGGGGGCACCCACTATGGCTACACCTTC. Translating it yields CSVEGGGTHYGYTF.

This clonotype was seen ten or more times. The J gene is TRBJ1-1, the V gene TRBV29-1; 7 bases are shared with TRBD1. V was pared by 8 bases and J by 0 bases, with 3 bases of the junction left unmatched. Germline V CDR1 and CDR2: SQVTM, ANQGSEA. This CDR3 is 12 amino acids long. DNA of the CDR3: TGCAGCATGGACAGGATGAACACTGAAGCTTTCTTT. It encodes CSMDRMNTEAFF.

This chain links TRBV2 with TRBJ2-2; 8 bases map to TRBD1. CDR1 and CDR2 from the germline V gene are SNHLY and FYNNEI. V shed 5 bases and J 3 bases; nucleotides not matched to a gene: 11. The length of the CDR3 is 17 residues. CDR3 loop: CASSLRETGVDTGELFF. CDR3 DNA sequence: TGTGCCAGCAGTTTACGCGAGACAGGGGTCGACACCGGGGAGCTGTTTTTT.

V gene TRBV24-1 combines with J gene TRBJ2-3, with a possible D match to TRBD1 (5 bases). The CDR3 length is 14 residues. The germline gives CDR1 KGHDR, CDR2 SFDVKD. The V gene lost 4 bases and the J gene lost 0 bases, with 7 bases spanning the gap. The CDR3 region is CATSDPGSTDTQYF. The CDR3 nucleotides read TGTGCCACCAGTGACCCAGGGAGCACAGATACGCAGTATTTT.

J is TRBJ2-7 and V is TRBV10-3; TRBD1 agrees at 9 bases. Trimming took 10 bases from V and 3 from J; bases not matched to a gene: 16. Germline-derived CDR1 and CDR2 are ENHRY and SYGVKD. CDR3 size: 16 residues. The CDR3: CASRPGQGNYGYEQYF. CDR3 in DNA: TGTGCCAGCAGACCGGGACAGGGAAACTATGGCTACGAGCAGTACTTC.

This chain uses TRBV7-3 with TRBJ1-1; D is unclear. With 5 bases removed from V and 1 base from J, the gap between germline ends came to 11 bases. The CDR3 runs 14 residues. Germline CDR1 and CDR2: SGHTA and FQGTGA. This chain's CDR3 is CASSPGRWNTEAFF. The CDR3 nucleotides read TGTGCCAGCAGCCCGGGGAGATGGAACACTGAAGCTTTCTTT.

The chain couples TRBV29-1 to TRBJ2-7; D is perhaps TRBD1 or TRBD2 (6 bases each). This CDR3 is 17 amino acids long. Germline CDR1 reads SQVTM; CDR2 reads ANQGSEA. Trimming took 4 bases from V and 1 from J, leaving 23 bases between them. CDR3 sequence (DNA): TGCAGCGTTGTGACCCGCCAAGGGGGGAGAGGTTCCTACGAGCAGTACTTC. It yields the protein CSVVTRQGGRGSYEQYF.

This clonotype was picked up a small number of times. The CDR3 loop reads CASSLDATGNEKLFF. The CDR3 DNA reads TGTGCCAGCAGCTTGGATGCCACGGGTAATGAAAAACTGTTTTTT. This chain uses TRBV7-9 with TRBJ1-4; D is undetermined. The CDR3 loop spans 15 amino acids. Trimming left V 3 bases short and J 4 bases short, with 12 bases between. The germline V gene has CDR1 SEHNR and CDR2 FQNEAQ (reference sequence).

About this clonotype itself: It may be a read error: a sequence one base away is much more abundant. In DNA form, the CDR3 reads TGTTCCAGCAGACCCAACAGGGGGACTGAAGCTTTCTTT. Translation: CSSRPNRGTEAFF. V and J are TRBV11-2 and TRBJ1-1; TRBD1 matches at 8 bases. This CDR3 has 13 amino acids. Germline V gene sequence: CDR1 SGHAT, CDR2 FQNNGV.

The genes are TRBV14 and TRBJ1-2, with D possibly TRBD1 on 6 matching bases. Germline V lookup: CDR1 SGHDN, CDR2 FVKESK. The CDR3 covers 15 residues. The germline V and J ends were trimmed by 4 bases and 0 bases, with 12 bases remaining between them. CDR3 loop: CASSPQGFANYGYTF. The CDR3 nucleotides are TGTGCCAGCAGCCCACAGGGTTTCGCTAACTATGGCTACACCTTC.

This rearrangement joins TRBV2 to TRBJ1-5; D perhaps matches TRBD1 (5 bases). This CDR3 is 14 amino acids long. V lost 7 bases to trimming and J lost 4 bases, with 14 bases between them. Germline-derived CDR1 and CDR2 are SNHLY and FYNNEI. This CDR3 reads CASTEWGVNQPQHF. The CDR3 nucleotides read TGTGCCAGCACCGAATGGGGGGTTAATCAGCCCCAGCATTTT.

Comment on this clonotype: Its ends do not fully match the called genes, so a read error is possible. CDR3 bases: TGTGCCAGCAGCTTGGACAGGGACTATGGCTACGCCTTC. It is translated as CASSLDRDYGYAF. The chain is built from TRBV5-4 and TRBJ1-2; maybe TRBD1 (6 bases). CDR1 and CDR2 from the germline V gene are SGHNT and YYREEE (reference sequence). The CDR3 has 13 amino acids.

The table lists this clonotype with many counts. The gene calls are TRBV15 and TRBJ1-5; TRBD1 is a possible D gene (6 bases). V was shortened by 4 bases and J by 7 bases, with 14 bases between the two germline ends. The CDR3 consists of 14 residues. Germline V gives CDR1 LNHNV, CDR2 YYDKDF (reference sequence). This CDR3 reads CATSTLDSGQPQHF. The CDR3 bases are TGTGCCACCAGCACTCTGGACAGCGGGCAGCCCCAGCATTTT.

This clonotype came up a few times. This chain's CDR3 is CASRTAGTSGNTIYF. DNA for the CDR3: TGTGCCAGCAGAACCGCAGGGACCTCTGGAAACACCATATATTTT. The chain links TRBV12-3 or TRBV12-4 to TRBJ1-3, with a possible D match to TRBD1 (5 bases). V lost 6 bases and J lost 0, with 12 bases in between. The CDR3 totals 15 residues.

The chain links TRBV6-1 to TRBJ1-1; the D gene is possibly TRBD1 (5 bases). CDR1 is MNHNS and CDR2 is SASEGT in the germline V gene. The V end was cut by 8 bases, the J end by 5 bases, with 12 bases between. CDR3 length: 12 residues. CDR3 amino acids: CASGGGGTEAFF. DNA of the CDR3: TGTGCCAGCGGGGGAGGTGGGACTGAAGCTTTCTTT.

This clonotype appeared a single time. The chain has TRBV24-1 and TRBJ2-6, with TRBD1 matching over 7 bases. CDR1 KGHDR and CDR2 SFDVKD come from the germline V gene. The V segment lost 3 bases and the J segment 2 bases; nucleotides outside the gene matches: 9. The CDR3 has 18 residues. The CDR3 is CATSDSTTGDAGANVLTF. The CDR3 DNA sequence: TGTGCCACCAGTGATAGTACAACAGGGGATGCTGGGGCCAACGTCCTGACTTTC.

V gene TRBV7-6 combines with J gene TRBJ2-7, with TRBD1 as a possible D gene (5 bases). With 11 bases removed from V and 2 bases from J, the gap between germline ends came to 7 bases. Per germline, CDR1 SGHVS and CDR2 FNYEAQ. The CDR3 consists of 10 residues. CDR3 sequence reads: CADSPYEQYF. The CDR3 nucleotides are TGTGCCGACAGTCCCTACGAGCAGTACTTC.

This chain uses TRBV19 with TRBJ2-6; D possibly corresponds to TRBD1 (5 bases). CDR3 size: 17 residues. Germline CDR1 reads LNHDA; CDR2 reads SQIVND (reference sequence). Trimming took 3 bases from V and 2 from J, leaving 14 bases between them. This chain's CDR3 is CASSIASGATGANVLTF. The CDR3 DNA reads as TGTGCCAGTAGTATTGCATCTGGGGCCACTGGGGCCAACGTCCTGACTTTC.

This clonotype was observed a handful of times. The chain has TRBV20-1 and TRBJ1-4, with a tentative D call TRBD1 (6 bases). From germline, CDR1 is DFQATT and CDR2 SNEGSKA (reference sequence). CDR3 length: 14 residues. V was trimmed by 4 bases and J by 12 bases, leaving 21 bases between them. This chain's CDR3 is CSAKRTATVGELFF. The DNA for the CDR3 is TGCAGTGCTAAACGGACAGCGACCGTAGGGGAACTGTTTTTT.

The rearrangement uses TRBV20-1 and TRBJ2-5; 10 nucleotides line up with TRBD2. V dropped 0 bases and J dropped 5; count of bases not matched to a gene: 12. This CDR3 contains 17 residues. Germline CDR1 DFQATT, CDR2 SNEGSKA (reference sequence). DNA of the CDR3: TGCAGTGCTAGAGATCCCTTCCCTAGCGGGGGTAGGGAGACCCAGTACTTC. Protein sequence: CSARDPFPSGGRETQYF.

This clonotype showed up many times. The chain combines TRBV7-2 with TRBJ2-2; the D gene is possibly TRBD1 (6 bases). The CDR3 is 16 residues long. The V end was cut by 5 bases, the J end by 1 base, with 14 bases between. Germline CDR1 and CDR2: SGHTA and FQGNSA. The CDR3 loop reads CASSVYPGQNTGELFF. In nucleotides, the CDR3 is TGTGCCAGCAGCGTATACCCGGGACAGAACACCGGGGAGCTGTTTTTT.

This clonotype is a singleton in its sample. This sequence joins TRBV5-6 and TRBJ1-1; the D gene is possibly TRBD1 (5 bases). Germline lookup yields CDR1 SGHDT and CDR2 YYEEEE. Between the trimmed V and J ends, which lost 2 bases and 7 bases, there was a span of 12 bases. The CDR3 totals 13 residues. This CDR3 is CASSFGGTNEAFF. The CDR3 bases are TGTGCCAGCAGCTTCGGGGGGACTAATGAAGCTTTCTTT.